Presented here are 18 T cell receptor beta chains from one specimen sequenced in a study of blood T cell repertoires in COVID-19. The data were produced by immunoSEQ multiplex PCR, yet TCRdb's version contains in-frame clones alone and is incomplete. The table lists some 200,000 clones, more than 80% of them singletons. Specimen: peripheral blood. All receptors come from a woman aged 55 to 70 with acute or convalescent COVID-19.

V and J are TRBV13 and TRBJ2-5, with 8 bases lining up with TRBD2. This CDR3 comprises 17 residues. V trimming: 3 bases; J trimming: 3 bases; junction bases outside the gene matches: 12. The V gene's germline CDR1 is PRHDT and CDR2 FYEKMQ (reference sequence). CDR3 in amino acids: CASSFRTWTSREETQYF. CDR3 nucleotides: TGTGCCAGCAGCTTCCGAACCTGGACTAGCCGTGAAGAGACCCAGTACTTC.

This chain uses TRBV19 with TRBJ1-2; 7 bases are shared with TRBD1. J was trimmed by 6 bases and V by 4 bases; bases with no gene match: 14. Germline V gives CDR1 LNHDA, CDR2 SQIVND (reference sequence). The CDR3 covers 16 residues. CDR3 sequence: CASSTGQSRGLNGYTF. For the CDR3, the DNA is TGTGCCAGTAGTACCGGACAGTCCAGGGGGTTAAATGGCTACACCTTC.

This chain uses TRBV2 with TRBJ1-4; D perhaps matches TRBD1 (6 bases). Deletions cut 2 bases from V and 7 bases from J, with 14 bases between. The germline gives CDR1 SNHLY, CDR2 FYNNEI. This CDR3 has 15 amino acids. CDR3 region: CASSELSRGGEKLFF. CDR3 coding DNA: TGTGCCAGCAGTGAACTAAGCAGGGGCGGTGAAAAACTGTTTTTT.

Details on this clone: Other DNA sequences of this sample code for an identical CDR3. The V and J genes are TRBV7-3 and TRBJ2-5, with a tentative D call TRBD2 (6 bases). The germline gives CDR1 SGHTA, CDR2 FQGTGA. With 3 bases removed from V and 4 bases from J, the gap between germline ends came to 9 bases. This CDR3 is 13 amino acids long. CDR3 DNA: TGTGCCAGCAGCTTGGGACTTCTAGAGACCCAGTACTTC. This gives the protein CASSLGLLETQYF.

The gene calls are TRBV28 and TRBJ1-4, with D perhaps matching TRBD1 (5 bases). Germline V gene data show CDR1 as MDHEN and CDR2 as SYDVKM. The CDR3 is made up of 14 amino acids. V was cut by 8 bases and J by 3 bases, with 13 bases left in between. DNA of the CDR3: TGTGCCAGCCAATCGGGGGTTTCTAATGAAAAACTGTTTTTT. Translating gives CASQSGVSNEKLFF. Full variable domain (rest looked up from reference TRBV28 and TRBJ1-4): DVKVTQSSRYLVKRTGEKVFLECVQDMDHENMFWYRQDPGLGLRLIYFSYDVKMKEKGDIPEGYSVSREKKERFSLILESASTNQTSMYLCASQSGVSNEKLFFGSGTQLSVL.

V and J are TRBV5-1 and TRBJ1-1; D remains ambiguous. The germline V gene encodes CDR1 SGHRS and CDR2 YFSETQ. The CDR3 sequence is 14 residues long. V was trimmed by 2 bases and J by 1 base, leaving 9 bases between them. The CDR3: CASSLDYGNTEAFF. CDR3 nucleotides: TGCGCCAGCAGCTTAGACTACGGGAACACTGAAGCTTTCTTT. Full variable domain (remainder filled in from reference TRBV5-1 and TRBJ1-1): KAGVTQTPRYLIKTRGQQVTLSCSPISGHRSVSWYQQTPGQGLQFLFEYFSETQRNKGNFPGRFSGRQFSNSRSEMNVSTLELGDSALYLCASSLDYGNTEAFFGQGTRLTVV.

The rearrangement links TRBV7-6 to TRBJ2-5; TRBD1 might be the D (6 bases). V was clipped by 1 base and J by 4 bases, with 16 bases between them. CDR1 is SGHVS and CDR2 is FNYEAQ in the germline V gene. The CDR3 spans 16 residues. CDR3: CASSLEGWTARETQYF. As DNA, the CDR3 is TGTGCCAGCAGCTTAGAGGGGTGGACAGCGAGAGAGACCCAGTACTTC.

The J gene is TRBJ1-1, the V gene TRBV28; 9 bases line up with TRBD1. The V gene end was trimmed by 5 bases and the J gene end by 10 bases; junction bases not matched to a gene: 11. This CDR3 is 14 amino acids long. Germline CDR1 is MDHEN and CDR2 is SYDVKM. The CDR3: CASSPGTGPGGAFF. In DNA, the CDR3 is TGTGCCAGCAGTCCCGGGACAGGGCCGGGGGGAGCTTTCTTT.

CDR3 protein: CASSRTGDTGELFF. The CDR3 DNA is TGTGCCAGCAGCAGAACAGGGGACACCGGGGAGCTGTTTTTT. This sequence joins TRBV14 and TRBJ2-2, with 7 bases identical to TRBD1. Per germline, CDR1 SGHDN and CDR2 FVKESK. Germline trimming cut 5 bases from V and 3 bases from J; bases unmatched to any gene: 3. The CDR3 contains 14 residues.

The gene calls are TRBV5-4 and TRBJ2-6; maybe TRBD1 (6 bases). V lost 6 bases and J 2 bases, leaving 9 bases between the germline ends. Germline CDR1 is SGHNT and CDR2 is YYREEE (reference sequence). The CDR3 totals 14 residues. The CDR3 sequence: CASTRQAGANVLTF. The CDR3 DNA follows: TGTGCCAGCACAAGACAGGCTGGGGCCAACGTCCTGACTTTC.

This clone was observed a single time. V usage is TRBV27 and J usage is TRBJ2-1; tentatively, D is TRBD2 (6 bases). Germline CDR1 reads MNHEY; CDR2 reads SMNVEV (reference sequence). The germline V and J ends were trimmed by 4 bases and 8 bases, with 12 bases remaining between them. This CDR3 spans 13 amino acids. CDR3 in DNA: TGTGCCAGCAGTTCGGGACTGAGGGATGAGCAGTTCTTC. Amino acids: CASSSGLRDEQFF.

This clone has a single count. This sequence joins TRBV6-5 and TRBJ2-1; TRBD1 matches 8 bases. The V segment lost 7 bases and the J segment 8 bases; nucleotides outside the gene matches: 4. This CDR3 contains 12 residues. Germline-derived CDR1 and CDR2 are MNHEY and SVGAGI. The chain's CDR3 is CASTQQGDEQFF. The CDR3 DNA follows: TGTGCCAGCACCCAACAGGGGGATGAGCAGTTCTTC.

The chain links TRBV29-1 to TRBJ1-5; TRBD1 aligns across 7 bases. V gave up 4 bases and J gave up 4 bases; unmatched junction bases: 4. The CDR3 loop spans 13 amino acids. Germline V CDR1 and CDR2: SQVTM, ANQGSEA. Here the CDR3 DNA reads TGCAGCGTTGGACAGGGATATAATCAGCCCCAGCATTTT. Its translation is CSVGQGYNQPQHF.

Remarks on this clone: A read error may account for a junction end that differs from germline. The chain joins TRBV6-5 to TRBJ1-5; D might be TRBD1 (5 bases). CDR3 length: 15 residues. The germline V gene has CDR1 MNHEY and CDR2 SVGAGI. This CDR3 reads CASSDSGTLGQPQHF. In nucleotides, the CDR3 is TGTGCCAGCAGTGACTCCGGGACTTTGGGACAGCCCCAGCATTTT.

The chain carries TRBV18 and TRBJ2-1; TRBD2 agrees at 9 bases. Germline lookup yields CDR1 KGHSH and CDR2 LQKENI. After removal of 6 bases from V and 7 bases from J, the junction contained 10 bases not matched to a gene. The CDR3 is 15 residues long. CDR3 in DNA: TGTGCCAGCTCCAGCGGGACTAGCATATTAAATGAGCAGTTCTTC. It is translated as CASSSGTSILNEQFF.

This chain uses TRBV6-2 or TRBV6-3 with TRBJ2-3, with D possibly TRBD2 on 6 matching bases. CDR3 length equals 16 residues. Trimming left V 5 bases short and J 4 bases short, with 19 bases between. Germline CDR1 MNHEY, CDR2 SVGEGT. CDR3 region: CASSPPPGAGPDTQYF. The CDR3 nucleotides read TGTGCCAGCAGTCCCCCCCCGGGAGCTGGCCCAGATACGCAGTATTTT.

The rearrangement joins TRBV29-1 to TRBJ1-1; TRBD1 aligns across 12 bases. The germline V gene encodes CDR1 SQVTM and CDR2 ANQGSEA. The CDR3 contains 14 residues. V lost 6 bases to trimming and J lost 7 bases; unmatched junction nucleotides: 9. In DNA, the CDR3 is TGCAGCGTGGGGACAGGGGGCGAATTCGGTGAAGCTTTCTTT. This sequence encodes CSVGTGGEFGEAFF.

V gene TRBV6-5 combines with J gene TRBJ1-2; 9 bases agree with TRBD1. V trimming: 3 bases; J trimming: 7 bases; junction bases outside the gene matches: 9. CDR3 size: 15 residues. CDR1 and CDR2 (germline): MNHEY, SVGAGI. The DNA of the CDR3 is TGTGCCAGCAGTTATAACAGGGGGCAAGATTTTGGCTACACCTTC. Protein sequence: CASSYNRGQDFGYTF.